This T cell receptor beta chain was retrieved from a study of early T cells in non-severe SARS-CoV-2 infection (dated by TCRdb to about 2021). Study-wide context: Because TCR sequencing was done on bulk RNA from unsorted whole blood, the alpha and beta chains could not be paired.

Broad study findings and their caveats: VDJdb matching was skewed toward anti-spike CD8 responses, so virus-specific expansions were likely underestimated and private and CD4 specificities were missed.

The protocol used for the library was 5' RACE. Instrument on record: NextSeq 500. Unique molecular identifiers were attached to individual cDNA molecules in the TCR library protocol so that sequencing error and PCR bias could be corrected. Both TCR alpha and beta chains were sequenced, and tight co-correlation was observed between alpha and beta sequence abundances in each sample. As for how the authors treated the data: Decombinator V4 was used to annotate the V gene, J gene and CDR3 of the TCR sequences. Expanded TCRs were defined as changing significantly between any two time points under a Poisson model with p below 0.0001. TCR abundances were normalised to the total number of TCRs sequenced per sample and expressed as counts per million. TRAV1-2 paired with TRAJ12, TRAJ20 or TRAJ33 defined MAIT TCRs, while TRAV10 paired with TRAJ18 defined iNKT TCRs. A search of VDJdb, accessed on 1 November 2021, was run for TCRs annotated to CMV, EBV and SARS-CoV-2, with TCRs annotated for multiple antigens excluded. TCRdb reprocessing: public reads trimmed at Q25 with fastp, clones called with MiXCR, in-frame beta chains kept. Each entry is one CDR3 protein sequence, shown with its most common DNA and genes. TCRdb assigned the V and J calls; the authors' analysis was not used. For this sample there are some 61,000 distinct CDR3 sequences; around 9.3% appear just once. The ten largest clones represent less than 25% of the sample.

This was a case-control study nested in a cohort of healthcare workers in London, UK, who had nasopharyngeal swab PCR tests and blood samples taken every week. Healthcare workers were enrolled in the week of the UK lockdown, from 23 to 31 March 2020, and were followed every week for up to roughly 15 weeks. From the cysteine through the phenylalanine, the CDR3 covers 13 amino acids. Only the CDR3 DNA stays, 39 bases, in frame from base 1. Cut back by 0 bases and 9 bases, the V and J ends lie 9 bases apart. Reading the germline V gene (reference sequence) gives CDR1 LGHDT and CDR2 YNNKEL. This clonotype showed up just a few times. No cognate antigen has been identified for it. No quality values exist for individual bases; no much larger clone is one base distant.

The chain links TRBV3-1 with TRBJ2-1; 6 matching bases give a weak D call of TRBD2. The sample taken for sequencing was whole blood. The receptor was isolated from an adult who was a healthcare worker with PCR-confirmed SARS-CoV-2 infection or an uninfected control (not recorded which). Here is the DNA: TGTGCCAGCAGCCAAGAAACGCGGGGTGAGCAGTTCTTC. This encodes CASSQETRGEQFF.